Below are 27 T cell receptor beta chains sequenced from a single sample in a study of Tregs in tolerant kidney transplant recipients. Generated by immunoSEQ multiplex PCR, the TCRdb table keeps only in-frame clones and is missing some. The table shows 35,000 to 50,000 clones, with around 95% occurring only once. For these receptors, no antigen is known. The sequencing input was Tregs from blood cultured with allogeneic cells. These receptor sequences come from a human donor in good health.

The chain uses TRBV10-3 and TRBJ1-2; D may be TRBD1 (6 bases). The CDR3 runs 14 residues. V lost 4 bases and J 4 bases, leaving 13 bases between the germline ends. Germline V gene sequence: CDR1 ENHRY, CDR2 SYGVKD. In DNA form, the CDR3 reads TGTGCCATCAGTGGGGGCGGGGGCGTCTATGGCTACACCTTC. Its protein is CAISGGGGVYGYTF.

This clone has only one observation. V and J are TRBV5-1 and TRBJ2-7; D may be TRBD2 (6 bases). Trimming shortened V by 4 bases and J by 1 base, and 12 bases separated the two germline ends. Germline CDR1 and CDR2: SGHRS and YFSETQ. The CDR3 is made up of 14 amino acids. CDR3 DNA: TGCGCCAGCAGCAGGGCGGGAAGATCCTACGAGCAGTACTTC. It specifies CASSRAGRSYEQYF.

The chain uses TRBV18 and TRBJ2-1; D is possibly TRBD2 (5 bases). The CDR3 spans 17 residues. The germline V and J ends were trimmed by 3 bases and 0 bases, with 15 bases remaining between them. The V gene's germline CDR1 is KGHSH and CDR2 LQKENI. CDR3 nucleotide sequence: TGTGCCAGCTCACCTCTTATCGGCGGAGGCTCCTACAATGAGCAGTTCTTC. As protein: CASSPLIGGGSYNEQFF.

V is TRBV9 and J is TRBJ2-7, with TRBD1 matching over 7 bases. Germline V CDR1 and CDR2: SGDLS, YYNGEE. CDR3 length: 15 residues. Trimming cost V 0 bases and J 2 bases; bases outside gene matches: 5. The CDR3 DNA reads as TGTGCCAGCAGCGTAGCTACAGGGGCTGCCTACGAGCAGTACTTC. It specifies CASSVATGAAYEQYF.

This chain links TRBV7-3 with TRBJ2-3; no firm D call. CDR3 length equals 15 residues. CDR1 SGHTA and CDR2 FQGTGA come from the germline V gene. V was cut by 5 bases and J by 0 bases, with 12 bases left in between. CDR3 region: CASSPLAASTDTQYF. CDR3 sequence (DNA): TGTGCCAGCAGCCCGCTGGCGGCTAGCACAGATACGCAGTATTTT. Drawing the rest from reference TRBV7-3 and TRBJ2-3, the complete variable domain is GAGVSQTPSNKVTEKGKYVELRCDPISGHTALYWYRQSLGQGPEFLIYFQGTGAADDSGLPNDRFFAVRPEGSVSTLKIQRTERGDSAVYLCASSPLAASTDTQYFGPGTRLTVL.

This chain connects TRBV7-9 to TRBJ1-3; the D gene is possibly TRBD1 (5 bases). The CDR3 totals 11 residues. Trimming took 5 bases from V and 9 from J, leaving 8 bases between them. Germline CDR1 SEHNR, CDR2 FQNEAQ (reference sequence). The CDR3 protein is CASSRDSTIYF. As DNA, the CDR3 is TGTGCCAGCAGCCGCGACAGCACCATATATTTT.

Notes on this clone: One end of the junction varies from germline; a read error may be responsible. This chain links TRBV5-1 with TRBJ2-7; 7 bases line up with TRBD2. Looked up from germline, CDR1 is SGHRS and CDR2 is YFSETQ. The CDR3 spans 16 residues. The CDR3 nucleotides are TGCGCCAGCAGCTCCAGTGCCCTAGCGGCCTCCTATGAGCAGTACTTC. Protein product: CASSSSALAASYEQYF.

V is TRBV6-6 and J is TRBJ1-3; a possible D gene is TRBD1 (5 bases). Per the germline V gene, CDR1 is MNHNY and CDR2 is SVGAGI (reference sequence). Trimming pared 6 bases from V and 5 bases from J, leaving 20 bases between. The CDR3 is 16 residues long. The CDR3 here is CASSLYPQGARNTIYF. The CDR3 DNA reads as TGTGCCAGCAGCCTATACCCTCAGGGAGCCCGAAACACCATATATTTT.

This chain links TRBV20-1 with TRBJ2-3, with D hard to call. The V gene lost 5 bases and the J gene lost 5 bases, with 8 bases spanning the gap. Germline CDR1 reads DFQATT; CDR2 reads SNEGSKA (reference sequence). The CDR3 runs 11 residues. DNA for the CDR3: TGCAGTGCTTTGTTCGGAGATACGCAGTATTTT. Translated: CSALFGDTQYF.

CDR3 loop: CASSIGGPRNQPQHF. The CDR3 region has the DNA TGTGCCAGTAGTATAGGGGGGCCCAGAAATCAGCCCCAGCATTTT. The chain carries TRBV19 and TRBJ1-5; the D gene is possibly TRBD1 (6 bases). The CDR3 sequence is 15 residues long. Trimming took 1 base from V and 4 from J, leaving 11 bases between them. Germline CDR1 is LNHDA and CDR2 is SQIVND (reference sequence).

The genes are TRBV5-6 and TRBJ1-6, with D possibly being TRBD1 (5 bases). The germline CDR1 and CDR2 sequences are SGHDT and YYEEEE. Trimming removed 0 bases at V and 0 bases at J, with 13 bases between. The CDR3 is made up of 18 amino acids. Here the CDR3 DNA reads TGTGCCAGCAGCTTGGAAAGGGGCGTGAGCTCCTATAATTCACCCCTCCACTTT. As protein: CASSLERGVSSYNSPLHF.

V usage is TRBV20-1 and J usage is TRBJ1-2, with D perhaps TRBD1 (6 bases). Trimming pared 3 bases from V and 7 bases from J, leaving 6 bases between. The CDR3 is made up of 10 amino acids. Germline assignment: CDR1 DFQATT and CDR2 SNEGSKA (reference sequence). DNA of the CDR3: TGCAGTGCTAGGGGGGCTGGCTACACCTTC. It is translated as CSARGAGYTF.

This chain uses TRBV7-9 with TRBJ1-1; TRBD1 matches at 8 bases. V lost 3 bases and J lost 0; bases outside the gene matches: 3. CDR1 and CDR2 from the germline V gene are SEHNR and FQNEAQ (reference sequence). The CDR3 covers 15 residues. CDR3 sequence reads: CASSFWTGLNTEAFF. Written as DNA, the CDR3 is TGTGCCAGCAGCTTCTGGACAGGGCTGAACACTGAAGCTTTCTTT.

The rearrangement uses TRBV6-5 and TRBJ1-2; D might be TRBD1 (5 bases). Germline V gene data show CDR1 as MNHEY and CDR2 as SVGAGI. V was pared by 10 bases and J by 6 bases, with 21 bases between. The CDR3 spans 14 residues. The CDR3 spells CATLSRRGRDGYTF. Here the CDR3 DNA reads TGTGCCACCCTCTCCCGGAGGGGTCGAGATGGCTACACCTTC.

J is TRBJ2-1 and V is TRBV19, with 11 positions matching TRBD2. Germline CDR1 is LNHDA and CDR2 is SQIVND (reference sequence). V gave up 5 bases and J gave up 2 bases; unmatched junction bases: 2. The CDR3 runs 15 residues. CDR3 in DNA: TGTGCCAGTAGTGCGGGACTAGCGGCCTACAATGAGCAGTTCTTC. Its protein product is CASSAGLAAYNEQFF.

The chain links TRBV27 to TRBJ2-2; 8 bases fit TRBD1. The V gene end was trimmed by 5 bases and the J gene end by 4 bases; junction bases not matched to a gene: 18. The CDR3 is made up of 19 amino acids. Germline V lookup: CDR1 MNHEY, CDR2 SMNVEV (reference sequence). CDR3 region: CASSPETGVFFSLTGELFF. CDR3 nucleotides: TGTGCCAGCAGTCCGGAGACAGGGGTCTTCTTTTCACTCACCGGGGAGCTGTTTTTT.

The J gene is TRBJ2-1, the V gene TRBV6-5; D tentatively fits TRBD1 or TRBD2 (5 bases each). The ends were cut back, 8 bases at V and 5 bases at J, with 7 bases in the middle. Per the germline V gene, CDR1 is MNHEY and CDR2 is SVGAGI. This CDR3 is built from 11 residues. The CDR3 coding sequence is TGTGCCAGCGAGGGGAACAATGAGCAGTTCTTC. It translates to CASEGNNEQFF.

This chain links TRBV19 with TRBJ2-1; tentatively, D is TRBD2 (5 bases). V was pared by 1 base and J by 13 bases, with 8 bases between. Looked up from germline, CDR1 is LNHDA and CDR2 is SQIVND (reference sequence). This CDR3 has 11 amino acids. CDR3 in DNA: TGTGCCAGTAGTATAGGGACTCCCCAGTTCTTC. Translation gives CASSIGTPQFF.

V usage is TRBV6-5 and J usage is TRBJ2-7, with TRBD1 identical over 9 bases. CDR1 and CDR2 from the germline V gene are MNHEY and SVGAGI. V was pared by 6 bases and J by 1 base, with 4 bases of the junction left unmatched. This CDR3 has 14 residues. The CDR3 bases are TGTGCCAGCAGACAGACAGGGGGATCCTACGAGCAGTACTTC. This codes for CASRQTGGSYEQYF.

The genes are TRBV11-1 and TRBJ2-7, with 11 bases matching TRBD2. The J segment lost 5 bases and the V segment lost 1 base, leaving 7 bases of the junction unmatched. Germline V gene lookup returns CDR1 SGHAT and CDR2 FQDESV (reference sequence). This CDR3 is 16 amino acids long. The DNA for the CDR3 is TGTGCCAGCAGCTTAGTGCGCCTAGCGGGAGGCCACGAGCAGTACTTC. As protein: CASSLVRLAGGHEQYF. The full variable domain, completed using reference TRBV11-1 and TRBJ2-7, is EAEVAQSPRYKITEKSQAVAFWCDPISGHATLYWYRQILGQGPELLVQFQDESVVDDSQLPKDRFSAERLKGVDSTLKIQPAELGDSAMYLCASSLVRLAGGHEQYFGPGTRLTVT.

The J gene is TRBJ2-3, the V gene TRBV5-4; 7 nucleotides agree with TRBD1. Trimming removed 1 base from V and 4 bases from J; junction bases left unmatched: 9. Germline V gene lookup returns CDR1 SGHNT and CDR2 YYREEE (reference sequence). The CDR3 covers 16 residues. CDR3 in amino acids: CASSLQLGGAADTQYF. CDR3 coding DNA: TGTGCCAGCAGCTTGCAGCTAGGGGGCGCCGCAGATACGCAGTATTTT.

J is TRBJ1-6 and V is TRBV5-1; TRBD1 matches 9 bases. CDR1 is SGHRS, CDR2 YFSETQ, per germline. Trimming at V came to 2 bases and at J to 7 bases, leaving 10 bases not matched to a gene. The CDR3 is made up of 17 amino acids. Here the CDR3 DNA reads TGCGCCAGCAGCTTTTCGGACAGGGGAGGGGGGAATTCACCCCTCCACTTT. Translation: CASSFSDRGGGNSPLHF.

The V call is TRBV2, the J call TRBJ2-1, with 7 bases that match TRBD1. The CDR3 is made up of 16 amino acids. The V gene's germline CDR1 is SNHLY and CDR2 FYNNEI. V lost 0 bases and J lost 0; bases outside the gene matches: 2. Here the CDR3 DNA reads TGTGCCAGCAGTGAAGCGGACAGGAGCTCCTACAATGAGCAGTTCTTC. It translates to CASSEADRSSYNEQFF. The variable domain in full, with the rest retrieved from reference TRBV2 and TRBJ2-1, is EPEVTQTPSHQVTQMGQEVILRCVPISNHLYFYWYRQILGQKVEFLVSFYNNEISEKSEIFDDQFSVERPDGSNFTLKIRSTKLEDSAMYFCASSEADRSSYNEQFFGPGTRLTVL.

CDR3 nucleotides: TGTGCCAGCAGCTTAGGGCGGGGGGTGGTCGGTAACGAGCAGTACTTC. This translates into CASSLGRGVVGNEQYF. The genes are TRBV11-2 and TRBJ2-7; the match to TRBD2 covers 8 bases. With V trimmed by 1 base and J by 5 bases, 10 bases remained unmatched. CDR1 is SGHAT, CDR2 FQNNGV, per germline. The CDR3 sequence is 16 residues long.

The J gene is TRBJ1-1, the V gene TRBV18, with D possibly matching TRBD1 (5 bases). CDR1 is KGHSH and CDR2 is LQKENI in the germline V gene. The CDR3 has 14 residues. V was shortened by 6 bases and J by 7 bases, with 18 bases between the two germline ends. The CDR3 protein is CASSPLGAASEAFF. The CDR3 DNA follows: TGTGCCAGCTCCCCGCTCGGGGCAGCGAGTGAAGCTTTCTTT.

The V and J genes are TRBV19 and TRBJ1-1; the match to TRBD1 covers 7 bases. With V trimmed by 5 bases and J by 4 bases, 7 bases remained unmatched. The CDR3 has 14 amino acids. Germline lookup yields CDR1 LNHDA and CDR2 SQIVND (reference sequence). The CDR3 DNA follows: TGTGCCAGTAGTGGCGACAGGGAGGGCACTGAAGCTTTCTTT. This codes for CASSGDREGTEAFF.

The gene calls are TRBV5-5 and TRBJ1-1; no reliable D call. The CDR3 extends over 14 amino acids. The V gene lost 4 bases and the J gene lost 0 bases, with 10 bases spanning the gap. Germline V CDR1 and CDR2: SGHKS, YYEKEE (reference sequence). The chain's CDR3 is CASSLLALNTEAFF. CDR3 DNA sequence: TGTGCCAGCAGCCTCTTGGCCTTGAACACTGAAGCTTTCTTT. Drawing the rest from reference TRBV5-5 and TRBJ1-1, the complete variable domain is DAGVTQSPTHLIKTRGQQVTLRCSPISGHKSVSWYQQVLGQGPQFIFQYYEKEERGRGNFPDRFSARQFPNYSSELNVNALLLGDSALYLCASSLLALNTEAFFGQGTRLTVV.